This TCR beta chain was identified during a study of blood T cell repertoires in COVID-19. Authors' data handling: Quantification of nucleated cells was approximated via reference gene primer amplification. Clones were read by immunoSEQ multiplex PCR, and TCRdb kept only the in-frame ones, dropping some. V, J and clone size derive from that table, while D and trimming were established from the DNA sequence. The repertoire has roughly 97,000 clones, 70% to 85% of them found once; the top ten carry less than 11%. In germline, CDR1 is SGHDT, CDR2 YYEEEE. The V end was cut by 0 bases, the J end by 1 base, with 8 bases between. This CDR3 is 15 amino acids long.

This TCR was sampled from a man aged 65-85 years with acute or convalescent COVID-19. V usage is TRBV5-6 and J usage is TRBJ2-1; D is ambiguous. Input material: peripheral blood. The CDR3 region is CASSLGGPSYNEQFF. The CDR3, as DNA: TGTGCCAGCAGCTTGGGAGGCCCTTCCTACAATGAGCAGTTCTTC. Using reference TRBV5-6 and TRBJ2-1 for the parts outside the CDR3, the full variable domain is DAGVTQSPTHLIKTRGQQVTLRCSPKSGHDTVSWYQQALGQGPQFIFQYYEEEERQRGNFPDRFSGHQFPNYSSELNVNALLLGDSALYLCASSLGGPSYNEQFFGPGTRLTVL.